One and the same sample provided the 18 T cell receptor beta chains below, sequenced in a study of blood T cell repertoires in COVID-19. The method was immunoSEQ multiplex PCR; TCRdb's version includes in-frame clones alone and lacks a portion of them. The sample carries about 160,000 clones, approximately 80% recorded once. Sequenced sample: peripheral blood. All receptors come from an elderly woman with active or convalescent COVID-19.

Here the CDR3 reads CSVGQNANEKLFF. CDR3 DNA sequence: TGCAGCGTTGGACAGAACGCCAATGAAAAACTGTTTTTT. V is TRBV29-1 and J is TRBJ1-4, with D possibly being TRBD1 (5 bases). CDR1 is SQVTM, CDR2 ANQGSEA, per germline. The CDR3 is 13 amino acids. V lost 4 bases to trimming and J lost 5 bases, with 11 bases between them.

CDR3 DNA: TGTGCCAGCAGTTACTCGAAGGGCAGGGTAGTTGCAGATACGCAGTATTTT. It yields the protein CASSYSKGRVVADTQYF. The chain joins TRBV6-2 or TRBV6-3 to TRBJ2-3; maybe TRBD1 (5 bases). V shed 0 bases and J shed 4 bases, with 17 bases lying between them. The CDR3 is 17 residues long. Germline V gives CDR1 MNHEY, CDR2 SVGEGT.

The V and J genes are TRBV18 and TRBJ2-7; 11 nucleotides agree with TRBD2. The CDR3 length is 16 residues. V lost 5 bases to trimming and J lost 1 base; unmatched junction nucleotides: 7. Germline lookup yields CDR1 KGHSH and CDR2 LQKENI. CDR3 residues: CASSYTSGGISYEQYF. The CDR3 DNA reads as TGTGCCAGCTCATATACTAGCGGGGGTATATCCTACGAGCAGTACTTC.

The chain recombines TRBV4-3 with TRBJ2-3; TRBD2 aligns across 7 bases. V lost 4 bases and J lost 0; bases outside the gene matches: 16. The CDR3 contains 19 residues. From germline, CDR1 is LGHNA and CDR2 YSLEER. The CDR3, as DNA: TGCGCCAGCAGCCGAGGACTAGGCGGGGTCGCGTCTAGCACAGATACGCAGTATTTT. It yields the protein CASSRGLGGVASSTDTQYF.

As for this clone: The sample has other DNA sequences that encode this CDR3 too. The chain links TRBV27 to TRBJ1-1; 8 bases agree with TRBD1. Germline values: CDR1 MNHEY, CDR2 SMNVEV (reference sequence). The CDR3 consists of 14 residues. The ends lost 3 bases at V and 1 base at J; junction bases unmatched: 1. The CDR3 is CASSFGTGNTEAFF. CDR3 sequence (DNA): TGTGCCAGCAGTTTTGGGACAGGGAACACTGAAGCTTTCTTT.

V usage is TRBV3-1 (or the pseudogene TRBV3-2) and J usage is TRBJ2-7; 7 nucleotides line up with TRBD2. The germline V gene encodes CDR1 LGHDT and CDR2 YNNKEL (reference sequence). V lost 4 bases and J lost 4; bases outside the gene matches: 7. The CDR3 extends over 14 amino acids. As DNA, the CDR3 is TGTGCCAGCAGCCCCCGGGGGGAGTTGTACGAGCAGTACTTC. Protein product: CASSPRGELYEQYF.

This chain uses TRBV19 with TRBJ2-4, with D maybe TRBD2 (5 bases). The germline V and J ends were trimmed by 3 bases and 7 bases, with 10 bases remaining between them. Germline CDR1 LNHDA, CDR2 SQIVND (reference sequence). The CDR3 has 13 residues. The DNA of the CDR3 is TGTGCCAGTAGTATGCTAGCAGTCAACATTCAGTACTTC. Amino acids: CASSMLAVNIQYF.

The chain links TRBV4-1 to TRBJ1-3; D perhaps matches TRBD1 (6 bases). V lost 0 bases, J lost 3 bases, and 18 bases lay in between. The CDR3 consists of 18 residues. Germline-derived CDR1 and CDR2 are MGHRA and YSYEKL. The CDR3 region is CASSQEGGAGWSGNTIYF. The DNA for the CDR3 is TGCGCCAGCAGCCAAGAGGGGGGGGCAGGGTGGAGTGGAAACACCATATATTTT.

This chain connects TRBV19 to TRBJ2-2; TRBD1 matches at 10 bases. V gave up 9 bases and J gave up 2 bases; unmatched junction bases: 6. From germline, CDR1 is LNHDA and CDR2 SQIVND (reference sequence). The CDR3 sequence is 15 residues long. Written as DNA, the CDR3 is TGTGCCAGCACCGTGACAGGGGGCAACACCGGGGAGCTGTTTTTT. Amino acid sequence: CASTVTGGNTGELFF.

This chain links TRBV12-3 or TRBV12-4 with TRBJ2-7, with 7 bases aligning to TRBD1. The CDR3 contains 13 residues. V lost 5 bases and J lost 7; bases outside the gene matches: 8. In DNA, the CDR3 is TGTGCCAGCAGTCCAGGGACAGTTCGAGAGCAGTACTTC. It translates to CASSPGTVREQYF.

V and J are TRBV4-3 and TRBJ2-1; no clear D gene. Germline V gene lookup returns CDR1 LGHNA and CDR2 YSLEER. This CDR3 has 14 amino acids. Trimming took 0 bases from V and 4 from J, leaving 7 bases between them. Here the CDR3 reads CASSQEGRYNEQFF. CDR3 in DNA: TGCGCCAGCAGCCAAGAAGGCAGGTACAATGAGCAGTTCTTC.

J is TRBJ2-7 and V is TRBV28, with a tentative D call TRBD2 (6 bases). The germline V and J ends were trimmed by 5 bases and 5 bases, with 13 bases remaining between them. The CDR3 loop spans 13 amino acids. Germline V gives CDR1 MDHEN, CDR2 SYDVKM. The CDR3 sequence: CASSRGRKDEQYF. The DNA of the CDR3 is TGTGCCAGCAGTCGAGGGAGGAAGGACGAGCAGTACTTC.

This chain joins TRBV4-1 and TRBJ2-5; the match to TRBD2 covers 16 bases. The CDR3 is made up of 18 amino acids. The trim removed 1 base at V and 5 bases at J, leaving 7 bases unmatched. From germline, CDR1 is MGHRA and CDR2 YSYEKL. In DNA, the CDR3 is TGCGCCAGCAGCCAAGGTCGACCGGGACTAGCGGGAGGGGAGACCCAGTACTTC. The encoded protein is CASSQGRPGLAGGETQYF.

This clone was found once. The chain joins TRBV27 to TRBJ2-6; D uncertain. Per the germline V gene, CDR1 is MNHEY and CDR2 is SMNVEV (reference sequence). The CDR3 sequence is 13 residues long. V shed 6 bases and J shed 3 bases, with 6 bases lying between them. CDR3 nucleotides: TGTGCCAGCAGGGCGGTTGGGGCCAACGTCCTGACTTTC. Residues: CASRAVGANVLTF.

The genes are TRBV28 and TRBJ1-6; D ambiguous. The germline V and J ends were trimmed by 11 bases and 9 bases, with 17 bases remaining between them. The CDR3 has 13 amino acids. The germline V gene has CDR1 MDHEN and CDR2 SYDVKM. CDR3 region: CALGVIAGSPLHF. The CDR3, as DNA: TGTGCCCTCGGGGTCATAGCGGGTTCACCCCTCCACTTT.

This chain joins TRBV13 and TRBJ1-1; 7 nucleotides align to TRBD1. The CDR3 covers 13 residues. CDR1 and CDR2 (germline): PRHDT, FYEKMQ (reference sequence). J lost 4 bases, V lost 4 bases, and 3 bases had no gene match. CDR3 DNA: TGTGCCAGCAGCTGGGGACAGCGCACTGAAGCTTTCTTT. Protein: CASSWGQRTEAFF.

V gene TRBV6-1 combines with J gene TRBJ1-6, with 9 bases aligning to TRBD1. Trimming took 3 bases from V and 10 from J; bases not matched to a gene: 7. CDR1 MNHNS and CDR2 SASEGT come from the germline V gene. The CDR3 is 15 residues long. CDR3 residues: CASSERDREWSPLHF. In DNA, the CDR3 is TGTGCCAGCAGTGAGCGGGACAGGGAATGGTCACCCCTCCACTTT.

The V call is TRBV11-2, the J call TRBJ2-7; 9 bases line up with TRBD1. The CDR3 is made up of 15 amino acids. Germline V CDR1 and CDR2: SGHAT, FQNNGV. The V gene end was trimmed by 5 bases and the J gene end by 2 bases; junction bases not matched to a gene: 7. CDR3 DNA sequence: TGTGCCAGCAGCGACACGGGACAGGGTACCTACGAGCAGTACTTC. It is translated as CASSDTGQGTYEQYF.